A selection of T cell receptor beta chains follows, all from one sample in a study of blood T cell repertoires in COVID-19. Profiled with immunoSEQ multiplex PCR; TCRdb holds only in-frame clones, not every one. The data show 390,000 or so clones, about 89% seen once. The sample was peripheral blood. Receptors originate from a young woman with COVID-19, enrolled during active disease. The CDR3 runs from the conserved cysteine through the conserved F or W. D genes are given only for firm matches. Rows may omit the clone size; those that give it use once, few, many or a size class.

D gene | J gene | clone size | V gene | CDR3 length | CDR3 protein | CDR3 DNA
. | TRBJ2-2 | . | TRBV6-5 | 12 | CASRLDTGELFF | TGTGCCAGCAGACTGGACACCGGGGAGCTGTTTTTT
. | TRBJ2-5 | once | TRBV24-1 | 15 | CATSDFLTTGETQYF | TGTGCCACCAGTGATTTCCTGACCACGGGAGAGACCCAGTACTTC
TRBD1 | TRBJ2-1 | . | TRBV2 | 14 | CASRDRGGYNEQFF | TGTGCCAGCAGGGACAGGGGCGGCTACAATGAGCAGTTCTTC
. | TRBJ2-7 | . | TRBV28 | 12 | CASSLYFYEQYF | TGTGCCAGCAGTTTATACTTCTACGAGCAGTACTTC
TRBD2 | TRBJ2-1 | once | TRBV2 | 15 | CASSLLAGGPSEQFF | TGTGCCAGCAGTCTTCTAGCGGGAGGGCCGTCCGAGCAGTTCTTC
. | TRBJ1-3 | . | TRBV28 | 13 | CASTTQDGNTIYF | TGTGCCAGCACCACCCAGGATGGAAACACCATATATTTT
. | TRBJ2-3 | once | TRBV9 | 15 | CASSVGGRSTDTQYF | TGTGCCAGCAGCGTAGGGGGGCGGAGCACAGATACGCAGTATTTT
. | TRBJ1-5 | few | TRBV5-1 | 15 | CASSLGGTTNQPQHF | TGCGCCAGCAGCTTGGGAGGGACAACCAATCAGCCCCAGCATTTT
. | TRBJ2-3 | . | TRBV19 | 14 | CASSRGRSTDTQYF | TGTGCCAGTAGTCGGGGGAGGAGCACAGATACGCAGTATTTT
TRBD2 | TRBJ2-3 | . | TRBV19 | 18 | CASSHSPLAGAGTDTQYF | TGTGCCAGTAGTCATAGCCCCCTAGCGGGAGCTGGCACAGATACGCAGTATTTT
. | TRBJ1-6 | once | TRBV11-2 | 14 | CASSLKTGNSPLHF | TGTGCCAGCAGCTTAAAAACAGGGAATTCACCCCTCCACTTT
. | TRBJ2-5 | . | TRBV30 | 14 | CAWSSGGELGTQYF | TGTGCCTGGAGCTCCGGAGGGGAATTGGGGACCCAGTACTTC
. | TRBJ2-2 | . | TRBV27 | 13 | CASSQSNTGELFF | TGTGCCAGCAGTCAGTCGAACACCGGGGAGCTGTTTTTT
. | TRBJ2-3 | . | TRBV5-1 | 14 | CASRDWGRTDTQYF | TGCGCCAGCAGAGACTGGGGGAGGACAGATACGCAGTATTTT
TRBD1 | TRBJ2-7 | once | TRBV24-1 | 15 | CATSGKTGGPYEQYF | TGTGCCACCAGTGGAAAGACAGGGGGCCCCTACGAGCAGTACTTC
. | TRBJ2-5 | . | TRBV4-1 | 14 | CASSQGTAPETQYF | TGCGCCAGCAGCCAAGGGACAGCTCCAGAGACCCAGTACTTC
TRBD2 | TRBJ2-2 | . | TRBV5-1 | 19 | CASSSKGLAGHANTGELFF | TGCGCCAGCAGCTCTAAAGGACTAGCGGGTCACGCGAACACCGGGGAGCTGTTTTTT
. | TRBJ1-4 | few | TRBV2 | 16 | CASSGRGAGSNEKLFF | TGTGCCAGCAGCGGGAGAGGAGCAGGGTCTAATGAAAAACTGTTTTTT
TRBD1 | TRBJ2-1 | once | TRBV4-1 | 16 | CASSHDGTGGNNEQFF | TGCGCCAGCAGCCACGATGGGACAGGGGGGAACAATGAGCAGTTCTTC
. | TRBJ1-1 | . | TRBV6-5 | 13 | CASHREEYTEAFF | TGTGCCAGCCACAGGGAAGAGTACACTGAAGCTTTCTTT
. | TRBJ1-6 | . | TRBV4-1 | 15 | CASSQEGGINSPLHF | TGCGCCAGCAGCCAAGAGGGAGGGATCAATTCACCCCTCCACTTT
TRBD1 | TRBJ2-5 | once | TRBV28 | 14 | CASSRSTGRETQYF | TGTGCCAGCAGTCGCTCGACAGGGCGAGAGACCCAGTACTTC
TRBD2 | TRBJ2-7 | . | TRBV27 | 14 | CASSEREGSYEQYF | TGTGCCAGCAGTGAGCGGGAGGGGTCCTACGAGCAGTACTTC